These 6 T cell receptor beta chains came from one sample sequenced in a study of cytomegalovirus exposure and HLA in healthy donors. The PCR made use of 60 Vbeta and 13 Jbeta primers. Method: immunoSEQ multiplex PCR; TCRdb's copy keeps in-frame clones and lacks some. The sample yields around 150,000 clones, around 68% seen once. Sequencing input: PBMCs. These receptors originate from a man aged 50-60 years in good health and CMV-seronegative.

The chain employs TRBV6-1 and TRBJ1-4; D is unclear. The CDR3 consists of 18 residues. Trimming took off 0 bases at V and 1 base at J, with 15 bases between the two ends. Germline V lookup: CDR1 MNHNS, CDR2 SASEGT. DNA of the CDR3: TGTGCCAGCAGTGAAGCGCCCCTCGGGGTCGGAACTAATGAAAAACTGTTTTTT. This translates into CASSEAPLGVGTNEKLFF.

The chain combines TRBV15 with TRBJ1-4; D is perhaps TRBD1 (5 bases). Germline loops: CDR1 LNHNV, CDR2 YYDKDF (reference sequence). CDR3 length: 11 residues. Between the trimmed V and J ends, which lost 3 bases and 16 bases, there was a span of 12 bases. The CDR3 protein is CATSSPKGQFF. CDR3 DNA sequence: TGTGCCACCAGCAGTCCTAAAGGACAGTTTTTT.

This chain's CDR3 is CASSSGGQGLNYGYTF. As DNA, the CDR3 is TGTGCCAGCAGCTCGGGGGGACAGGGGTTAAACTATGGCTACACCTTC. This sequence joins TRBV5-6 and TRBJ1-2, with 10 bases lining up with TRBD1. Germline lookup yields CDR1 SGHDT and CDR2 YYEEEE. This CDR3 region has 16 residues. With V trimmed by 3 bases and J by 2 bases, 7 bases remained unmatched.

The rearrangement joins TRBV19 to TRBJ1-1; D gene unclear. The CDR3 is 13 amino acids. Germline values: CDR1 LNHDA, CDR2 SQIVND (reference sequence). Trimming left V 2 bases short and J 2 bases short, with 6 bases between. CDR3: CASSIISNTEAFF. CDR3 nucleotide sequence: TGTGCCAGTAGTATAATCAGTAACACTGAAGCTTTCTTT.

The CDR3 DNA reads TGCGCCAGCAGCTCCATAGGGGAGGAGGAGACCCAGTACTTC. Translated: CASSSIGEEETQYF. The chain combines TRBV5-1 with TRBJ2-5; weak D call: TRBD2 (6 bases). The CDR3 runs 14 residues. The V and J ends lost 3 bases and 5 bases respectively, with 14 bases between them. Per germline, CDR1 SGHRS and CDR2 YFSETQ.

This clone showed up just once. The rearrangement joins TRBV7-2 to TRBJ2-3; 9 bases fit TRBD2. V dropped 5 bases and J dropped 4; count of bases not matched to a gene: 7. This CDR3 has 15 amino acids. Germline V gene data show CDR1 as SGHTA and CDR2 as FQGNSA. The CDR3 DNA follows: TGTGCCAGCAGCCCAAGAGCGGGGGGATCAGATACGCAGTATTTT. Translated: CASSPRAGGSDTQYF.